The T cell receptor (beta chain) under discussion was sequenced for a study of T cell responses to AZD1222 COVID-19 vaccine (dated by TCRdb to about 2021). About the full investigation: AZD1222 recipients with second doses at about 4 weeks or about 12 weeks were pooled, because spike-specific TCR depth and breadth did not differ between schedules. TCR sequencing covered over 230 trial participants: 200 to 220 given two doses of AZD1222 and 26 given two doses of MenACWY control vaccine. Trial participants were enrolled by age into subgroups of 18-55, 56-69 and 70-plus years, and approximately 150, 30 and 60 TCR-sequenced participants, respectively, were included in these subgroups. Broader findings and caveats from the paper: Nearly half of unique spike-specific TCRs reportedly recognized epitopes outside regions mutated in the B.1.351 and B.1.1.7 variants. Only six AZD1222 recipients were SARS-CoV-2 seropositive at baseline, limiting conclusions about previously exposed vaccinees. CD4 TCRs associated with the vaccine covered the entire spike protein, and the dominant responses were in regions 160-218 and 743-854. No day 14 peak-response samples were available, so repertoires were characterized only after the peak T cell response. A significant rise in spike-specific TCR breadth and depth was observed after two AZD1222 doses relative to day 0 and relative to MenACWY recipients. The 56-69-year group was small, and its depth increase did not reach significance, likely because of low power. Participants were mostly white British and included more females than males, and it was suggested by the authors that clonal diversity may have been underestimated.

Worth noting for this clone: Its antigen remains undetermined. It has no much larger one-base neighbor in the sample; base qualities were not kept.

Explained via the paper, the time point label denotes: baseline before first vaccination. Vaccinee samples came from UK trials COV001 and COV002, including a single-blind randomized controlled phase 2/3 trial of AZD1222 (ChAdOx1 nCoV-19) in healthy adults. Trial participant PBMC samples were collected at day 0 and day 28 after the second dose for TCRbeta chain sequencing. The CDR3 regions of human TCRbeta chains were analyzed by immunosequencing. The authors processed their data as follows. Repertoire TCRs were checked for matches against a reference library of SARS-CoV-2-specific TCRs that had been generated using the MIRA antigen-specificity platform. Breadth was defined as the fraction of unique TCRs that were SARS-CoV-2-associated. Depth was defined as the fraction of total T cells that were SARS-CoV-2-associated. Using the MIRA data, each spike-specific TCR was assigned both to the spike region to which the TCR was reactive and to a CD4 or CD8 class. Log10-transformed breadth and depth values were compared by one-way ANOVA with Sidak's multiple comparisons tests. Drawn from immuneACCESS, this table holds only the in-frame rearrangements with V and J called that TCRdb kept. Clones are partly lost; checked studies trace under half to an unresolved V gene and leave the rest unexplained. The V and J calls and clone size were taken over from that table, and D and trimming were inferred from the DNA. The sample records about 92,000 clones, roughly 91% of which are singletons. The top ten clones comprise 20% to 25% of the sample.

V sheds 1 base and J sheds 3 bases, leaving 10 bases between their ends. There are 15 amino acids in the CDR3, from cysteine to phenylalanine inclusive. Just the 45-base CDR3 DNA is kept, in frame starting at base 1. Taken from the germline V gene, the CDR1 and CDR2 loops are MGHRA and YSYEKL. The sequence came from an adult in good health. Here the chain combines TRBV4-1 and TRBJ2-1; the D gene is not confidently resolved. The sequencing used peripheral blood, collected on day 0 of AZD1222 vaccination. CDR3 sequence: CASSQARVRYNEQFF. Read as DNA, the sequence is TGCGCCAGCAGCCAAGCTAGGGTTCGCTACAATGAGCAGTTCTTC.